The source of this T cell receptor (beta chain) is a study of technical replicates of blood from a few donors. Germline CDR1 reads MNHNS; CDR2 reads SASEGT. CDR3 length equals 12 residues. Germline trimming cut 7 bases from V and 5 bases from J; bases unmatched to any gene: 0. Assay used: immunoSEQ multiplex PCR; TCRdb lists only in-frame clones, some missing. Here the sample spans approximately 81,000 clones, about 81% being singletons. Sequenced material: PBMCs. The chain has TRBV6-1 and TRBJ2-5; 11 bases are a match to TRBD2. The receptor was isolated from a human donor in good health. Some clones in this sample may be carry-over from other donors' samples. CDR3 nucleotides: TGTGCCAGCATAGCGGGGGGGGAGACCCAGTACTTC. Translated, it gives CASIAGGETQYF.